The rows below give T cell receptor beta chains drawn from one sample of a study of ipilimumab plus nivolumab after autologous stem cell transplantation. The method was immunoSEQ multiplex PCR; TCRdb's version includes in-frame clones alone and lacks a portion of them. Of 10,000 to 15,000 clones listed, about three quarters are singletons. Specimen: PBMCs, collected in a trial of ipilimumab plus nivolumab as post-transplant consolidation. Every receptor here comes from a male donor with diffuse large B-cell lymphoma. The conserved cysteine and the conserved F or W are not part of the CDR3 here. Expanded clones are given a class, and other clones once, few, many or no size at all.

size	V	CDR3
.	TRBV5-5	ASSQDNGRSSPLH
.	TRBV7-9	ASSLGLAGMNSYNEQF
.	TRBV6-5	ASSSGQSWKETQY
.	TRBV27	ASSLRQGQVDTQY
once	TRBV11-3	ASTWRQGKDNEQF
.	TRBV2	ASSDPSGGSTDTQY
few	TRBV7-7	ASSPQLAGGNEQF
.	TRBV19	ASSSAGGETQY
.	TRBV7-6	ASSSTGQGGRSLH
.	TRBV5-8	ASSLVDGSYEQY
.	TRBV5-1	ASSYRLAGGHYEQY
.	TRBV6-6	ASSRDRATDGYT
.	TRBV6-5	ASSYGGVGTEAF
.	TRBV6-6	ASSLTGVAYEQY